This T cell receptor (beta chain) was recovered during a study of shared clonotypes between healthy human individuals. Study-wide background: Each donor had three CD4 naive, three CD4 memory, two CD8 naive and one CD8 memory plate. Study-wide points: Among the subsets, naive ones generally showed larger estimated richness than memory ones.

Of note for this clone: Its antigen remains unknown.

This CDR3 contains 15 residues. CDR1 and CDR2 from the germline V gene are SGHTA and FQGTGA. V lost 5 bases to trimming and J lost 6 bases; unmatched junction nucleotides: 9. Replicate PCRs from sorted subsets contained 200 ng DNA, which is roughly 30,000 T cell genomes. Method: immunoSEQ multiplex PCR; TCRdb's copy keeps in-frame clones and lacks some. The table shows over a million clones, with around 78% occurring only once. V is TRBV7-3 and J is TRBJ2-2, with 7 bases that match TRBD1. Sequencing was carried out using memory CD4+ T cells from PBMCs. Subset indicated: CD45RA-negative fraction. This receptor was identified in a young man in good health. Some clones in this sample may be carry-over from other donors' samples. DNA of the CDR3: TGTGCCAGCAGCCCTCGGGCCCAGGGGGCCGGGGAGCTGTTTTTT. It yields the protein CASSPRAQGAGELFF.